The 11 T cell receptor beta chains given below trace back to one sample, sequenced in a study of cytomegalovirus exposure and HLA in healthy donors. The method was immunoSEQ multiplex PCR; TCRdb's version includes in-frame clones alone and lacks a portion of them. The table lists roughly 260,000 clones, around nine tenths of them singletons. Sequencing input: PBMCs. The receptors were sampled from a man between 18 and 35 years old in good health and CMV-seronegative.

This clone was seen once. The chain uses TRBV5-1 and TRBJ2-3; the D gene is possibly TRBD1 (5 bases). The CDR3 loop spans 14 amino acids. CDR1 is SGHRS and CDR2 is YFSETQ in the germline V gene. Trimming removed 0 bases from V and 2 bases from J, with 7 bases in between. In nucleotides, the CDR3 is TGCGCCAGCAGCTTGGGACAGAACACAGATACGCAGTATTTT. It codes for CASSLGQNTDTQYF.

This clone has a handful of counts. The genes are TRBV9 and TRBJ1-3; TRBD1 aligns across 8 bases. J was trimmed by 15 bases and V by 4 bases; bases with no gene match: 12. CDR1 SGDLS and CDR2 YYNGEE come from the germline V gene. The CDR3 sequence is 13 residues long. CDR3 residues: CASSSSSSGTGYF. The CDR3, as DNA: TGTGCCAGCAGCTCTTCTTCCTCCGGGACAGGATATTTT.

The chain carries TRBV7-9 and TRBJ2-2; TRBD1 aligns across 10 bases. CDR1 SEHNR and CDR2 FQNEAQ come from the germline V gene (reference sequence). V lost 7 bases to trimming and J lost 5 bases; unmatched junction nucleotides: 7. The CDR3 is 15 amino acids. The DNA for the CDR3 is TGTGCCAGCAAAACCGGGACAGGGGAAACCGGGGAGCTGTTTTTT. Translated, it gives CASKTGTGETGELFF.

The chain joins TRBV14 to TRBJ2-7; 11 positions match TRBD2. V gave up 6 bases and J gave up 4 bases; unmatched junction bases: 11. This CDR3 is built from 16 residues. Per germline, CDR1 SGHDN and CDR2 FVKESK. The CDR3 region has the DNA TGTGCCAGCAGTTATCGGGGACTAGCGGAACCTTACGAGCAGTACTTC. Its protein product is CASSYRGLAEPYEQYF.

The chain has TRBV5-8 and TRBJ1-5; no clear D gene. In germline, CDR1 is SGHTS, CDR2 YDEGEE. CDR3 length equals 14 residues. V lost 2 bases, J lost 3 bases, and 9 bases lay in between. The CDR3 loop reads CASSLRQVNQPQHF. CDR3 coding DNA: TGTGCCAGCAGCTTAAGGCAGGTCAATCAGCCCCAGCATTTT.

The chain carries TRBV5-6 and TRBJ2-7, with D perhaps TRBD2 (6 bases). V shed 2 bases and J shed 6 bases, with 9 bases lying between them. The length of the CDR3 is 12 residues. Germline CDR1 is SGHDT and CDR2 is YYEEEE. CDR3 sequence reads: CASSLGGVEQYF. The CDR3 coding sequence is TGTGCCAGCAGCTTAGGAGGGGTCGAGCAGTACTTC. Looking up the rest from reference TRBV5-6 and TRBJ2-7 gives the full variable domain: DAGVTQSPTHLIKTRGQQVTLRCSPKSGHDTVSWYQQALGQGPQFIFQYYEEEERQRGNFPDRFSGHQFPNYSSELNVNALLLGDSALYLCASSLGGVEQYFGPGTRLTVT.

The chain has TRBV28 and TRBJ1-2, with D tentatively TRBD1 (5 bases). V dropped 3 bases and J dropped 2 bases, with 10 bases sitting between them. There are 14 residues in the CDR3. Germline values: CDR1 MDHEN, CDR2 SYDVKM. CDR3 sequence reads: CASSFGGENYGYTF. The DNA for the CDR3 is TGTGCCAGCAGTTTCGGGGGTGAGAACTATGGCTACACCTTC.

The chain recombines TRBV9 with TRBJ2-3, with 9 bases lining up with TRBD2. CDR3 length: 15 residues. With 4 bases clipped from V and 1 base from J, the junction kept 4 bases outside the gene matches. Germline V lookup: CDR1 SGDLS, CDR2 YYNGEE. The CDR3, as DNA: TGTGCCAGCAGCTGGACTAGCGTGGGCACAGATACGCAGTATTTT. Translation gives CASSWTSVGTDTQYF.

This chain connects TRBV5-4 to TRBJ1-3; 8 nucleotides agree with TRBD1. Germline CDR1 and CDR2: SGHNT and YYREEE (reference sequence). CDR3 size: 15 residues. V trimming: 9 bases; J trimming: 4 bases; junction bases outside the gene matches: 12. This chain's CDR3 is CAIREQGDRGNTIYF. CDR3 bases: TGTGCCATCAGGGAACAGGGGGATAGAGGAAACACCATATATTTT.

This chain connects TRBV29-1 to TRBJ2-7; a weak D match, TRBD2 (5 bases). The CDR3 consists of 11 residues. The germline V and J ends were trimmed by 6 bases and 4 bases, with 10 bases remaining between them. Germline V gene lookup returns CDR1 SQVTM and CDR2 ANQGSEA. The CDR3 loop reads CSVNGVYEQYF. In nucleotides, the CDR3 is TGCAGCGTAAACGGGGTATACGAGCAGTACTTC.

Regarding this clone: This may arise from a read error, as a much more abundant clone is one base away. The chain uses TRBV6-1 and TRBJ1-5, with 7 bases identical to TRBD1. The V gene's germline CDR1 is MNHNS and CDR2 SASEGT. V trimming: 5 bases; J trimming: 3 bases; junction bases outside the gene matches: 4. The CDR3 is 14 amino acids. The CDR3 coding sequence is TGTGCCAGCAGTTTAGGACAGGCCAATCAGCCCCAGCATTTT. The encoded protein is CASSLGQANQPQHF.